Following are 5 T cell receptor beta chains from one sample sequenced in a study of blood T cells in healthy people across ages. A second roughly 7 to 12 cycle PCR used barcoded and J-beta primers. TCRdb called the 5' RACE reads again in MiXCR, with one record for every CDR3 protein. The sample lists about 800,000 distinct CDR3 sequences; roughly 25% were seen once. Another study also made use of these data, one on T cells of mothers and their children.

Sequenced input: blood. The receptors were sampled from a boy aged 5-17 years in good health.

The chain employs TRBV18 and TRBJ1-1; 7 bases fit TRBD1. The ends lost 5 bases at V and 5 bases at J; junction bases unmatched: 8. CDR3 size: 14 residues. Per germline, CDR1 KGHSH and CDR2 LQKENI. CDR3 sequence (DNA): TGTGCCAGCTCAGAAATGGGGGGACAGACTGAAGCTTTCTTT. It yields the protein CASSEMGGQTEAFF.

A few counts support this clonotype. This chain links TRBV10-2 with TRBJ1-1; 9 positions match TRBD1. Germline V gene lookup returns CDR1 WSHSY and CDR2 SAAADI. This CDR3 comprises 16 residues. Trimming cost V 7 bases and J 0 bases; bases outside gene matches: 9. The CDR3 region has the DNA TGCGCCAGCATCAAAGACAGGGGGGGATTGAACACTGAAGCTTTCTTT. Its protein is CASIKDRGGLNTEAFF.

Concerning this clonotype: Germline and junction disagree at one end, which may indicate a read error. The chain combines TRBV20-1 with TRBJ2-7; TRBD2 agrees at 15 bases. Per germline, CDR1 DFQATT and CDR2 SNEGSKA (reference sequence). This CDR3 comprises 13 residues. The CDR3 loop reads CSAAGTSGRTTVF. DNA of the CDR3: TGCAGTGCCGCCGGGACTAGCGGGAGGACCACCGTCTTC.

The chain combines TRBV7-2 with TRBJ1-2; D gene uncertain. Trimming left V 1 base short and J 4 bases short, with 7 bases between. This CDR3 comprises 13 residues. In germline, CDR1 is SGHTA, CDR2 FQGNSA. This CDR3 reads CASSLGLSYGYTF. The DNA of the CDR3 is TGTGCCAGCAGCTTAGGGCTATCCTATGGCTACACCTTC. Filled out from reference TRBV7-2 and TRBJ1-2, the complete variable domain reads GAGVSQSPSNKVTEKGKDVELRCDPISGHTALYWYRQSLGQGLEFLIYFQGNSAPDKSGLPSDRFSAERTGGSVSTLTIQRTQQEDSAVYLCASSLGLSYGYTFGSGTRLTVV.

V usage is TRBV12-3 or TRBV12-4 and J usage is TRBJ2-2, with 8 nucleotides matching TRBD2. After removal of 2 bases from V and 6 bases from J, the junction contained 8 bases not matched to a gene. The CDR3 runs 16 residues. The CDR3 DNA reads TGTGCCAGCAGTTTATTCTCGGGACTAGTCCCCGGGGAGCTGTTTTTT. Protein product: CASSLFSGLVPGELFF.